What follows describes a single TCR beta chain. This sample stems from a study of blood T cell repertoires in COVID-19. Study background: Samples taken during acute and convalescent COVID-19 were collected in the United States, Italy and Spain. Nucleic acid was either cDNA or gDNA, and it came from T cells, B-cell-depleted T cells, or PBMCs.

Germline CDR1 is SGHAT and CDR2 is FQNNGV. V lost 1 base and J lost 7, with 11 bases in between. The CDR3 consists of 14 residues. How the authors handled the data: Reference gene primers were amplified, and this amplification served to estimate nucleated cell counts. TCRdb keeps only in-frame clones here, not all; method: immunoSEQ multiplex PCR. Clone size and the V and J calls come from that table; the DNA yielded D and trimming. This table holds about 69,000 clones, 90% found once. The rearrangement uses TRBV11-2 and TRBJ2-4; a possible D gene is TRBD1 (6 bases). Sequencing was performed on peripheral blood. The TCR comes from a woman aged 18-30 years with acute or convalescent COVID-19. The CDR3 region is CASSLVQGGNIQYF. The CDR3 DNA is TGTGCCAGCAGCTTAGTACAGGGTGGGAACATTCAGTACTTC. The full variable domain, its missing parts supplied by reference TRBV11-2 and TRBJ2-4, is EAGVAQSPRYKIIEKRQSVAFWCNPISGHATLYWYQQILGQGPKLLIQFQNNGVVDDSQLPKDRFSAERLKGVDSTLKIQPAKLEDSAVYLCASSLVQGGNIQYFGAGTRLSVL.